The clone carrying this T cell receptor beta chain was found once. Its specificity is unknown. This specimen comes from a study of post-analysis software for immune sequencing data. Prepared libraries of TCR beta cDNA carried unique molecular identifiers. TCRdb passed the PCR reads through MiXCR, listing each CDR3 protein once. Among around 700,000 distinct CDR3 sequences listed, 55% to 60% were seen once. Broader study findings: A significant reduction in normalized Chao1 diversity was observed in multiple sclerosis patients versus controls.

Sequenced sample: blood. This receptor was taken from a girl between 2 and 10 years old with multiple sclerosis.

The DNA of the CDR3 is TGTGCCAGCAGCTTGGGGGACGATGGCTATGGCTACACCTTC. Protein product: CASSLGDDGYGYTF. This chain uses TRBV7-9 with TRBJ1-2, with D perhaps matching TRBD1 (5 bases). Germline V gives CDR1 SEHNR, CDR2 FQNEAQ (reference sequence). V dropped 3 bases and J dropped 4 bases, with 12 bases sitting between them. The CDR3 has 14 amino acids.